Each of the 26 T cell receptor beta chains below was sequenced from the same sample in a study of T cell responses to AZD1222 COVID-19 vaccine. Produced via immunoSEQ multiplex PCR; TCRdb's table is partial and in-frame only. The sample has about 110,000 clones, roughly nine tenths seen once. Sequencing used peripheral blood, obtained on day 0 of MenACWY control vaccination. These receptors all come from an adult in good health.

The CDR3 coding sequence is TGTGCCAGCAGCTTAGGTGGGGGGGCCCGGAGCGAGCAGTACTTC. It yields the protein CASSLGGGARSEQYF. The rearrangement joins TRBV11-2 to TRBJ2-7, with D perhaps matching TRBD2 (7 bases). The CDR3 runs to 15 residues. Germline V gene lookup returns CDR1 SGHAT and CDR2 FQNNGV. V was trimmed by 1 base and J by 6 bases, leaving 16 bases between them.

The rearrangement uses TRBV7-9 and TRBJ2-5; D might be TRBD2 (5 bases). The CDR3 length is 14 residues. Germline loops: CDR1 SEHNR, CDR2 FQNEAQ (reference sequence). Trimming left V 4 bases short and J 4 bases short, with 13 bases between. The CDR3 region has the DNA TGTGCCAGCAGCTACGCCGGGGTTCTAGAGACCCAGTACTTC. Translated, it gives CASSYAGVLETQYF.

The chain carries TRBV19 and TRBJ2-3; no firm D call. The germline V gene encodes CDR1 LNHDA and CDR2 SQIVND (reference sequence). Between the trimmed V and J ends, which lost 6 bases and 0 bases, there was a span of 19 bases. This CDR3 has 17 amino acids. CDR3 sequence (DNA): TGTGCCAGTAGCAGGTCCGGGTCCCCTTCTAGCACAGATACGCAGTATTTT. This gives the protein CASSRSGSPSSTDTQYF.

This chain uses TRBV18 with TRBJ1-6; 8 positions match TRBD1. V was clipped by 4 bases and J by 7 bases; unmatched bases: 3. This CDR3 is 14 amino acids long. Looked up from germline, CDR1 is KGHSH and CDR2 is LQKENI. CDR3: CASSRGQGNSPLHF. For the CDR3, the DNA is TGTGCCAGCTCACGTGGACAGGGAAATTCACCCCTCCACTTT.

V is TRBV9 and J is TRBJ2-7; TRBD2 aligns across 8 bases. The CDR3 has 13 residues. CDR1 and CDR2 from the germline V gene are SGDLS and YYNGEE. Trimming cost V 2 bases and J 5 bases; bases outside gene matches: 3. The CDR3, as DNA: TGTGCCAGCAGCGTCGGAGCGGGGGACGAGCAGTACTTC. As protein: CASSVGAGDEQYF.

CDR3 DNA sequence: TGCGCCAGCAGCCAAAAGTCCCCAGACAGGGCCTCGACACCCCTCCACTTT. Residues: CASSQKSPDRASTPLHF. The V call is TRBV4-3, the J call TRBJ1-6; TRBD1 agrees at 7 bases. Losses at the gene ends were 2 bases for V and 11 bases for J; bases not matched to a gene: 15. Germline lookup yields CDR1 LGHNA and CDR2 YSLEER. This CDR3 is built from 17 residues.

The rearrangement joins TRBV6-1 to TRBJ1-1; D remains unclear. V lost 0 bases to trimming and J lost 1 base, with 6 bases between them. The CDR3 runs 14 residues. The germline CDR1 and CDR2 sequences are MNHNS and SASEGT. The CDR3 nucleotides are TGTGCCAGCAGTGAAGCCCCGTGGAACACTGAAGCTTTCTTT. It specifies CASSEAPWNTEAFF.

The rearrangement uses TRBV11-2 and TRBJ1-5; D not resolved. Trimming shortened V by 1 base and J by 4 bases, and 11 bases separated the two germline ends. Germline V CDR1 and CDR2: SGHAT, FQNNGV. CDR3 length: 15 amino acids. CDR3 residues: CASSLGYSQNQPQHF. The CDR3 DNA follows: TGTGCCAGCAGCTTAGGGTACAGCCAAAATCAGCCCCAGCATTTT.

The chain combines TRBV18 with TRBJ2-2, with D possibly being TRBD1 (5 bases). The CDR3 runs to 17 residues. Germline values: CDR1 KGHSH, CDR2 LQKENI. V lost 2 bases and J lost 0, with 13 bases in between. As DNA, the CDR3 is TGTGCCAGCTCACCAAAGCCCGCAGGGTCGAACACCGGGGAGCTGTTTTTT. Amino acids: CASSPKPAGSNTGELFF. Full variable domain (rest looked up from reference TRBV18 and TRBJ2-2): NAGVMQNPRHLVRRRGQEARLRCSPMKGHSHVYWYRQLPEEGLKFMVYLQKENIIDESGMPKERFSAEFPKEGPSILRIQQVVRGDSAAYFCASSPKPAGSNTGELFFGEGSRLTVL.

This chain joins TRBV25-1 and TRBJ1-1; D may be TRBD1 (5 bases). This CDR3 spans 12 amino acids. V was pared by 9 bases and J by 4 bases, with 12 bases between. Germline V CDR1 and CDR2: MGHDK, SYGVNS. Here the CDR3 reads CASTGSSTEAFF. The CDR3 coding sequence is TGTGCCAGTACAGGCTCCAGCACTGAAGCTTTCTTT.

In its sample, this clone was seen a few times. This chain links TRBV5-1 with TRBJ2-1; 9 nucleotides match TRBD2. Germline V lookup: CDR1 SGHRS, CDR2 YFSETQ. Trimming at V came to 4 bases and at J to 6 bases, leaving 5 bases not matched to a gene. This CDR3 comprises 14 residues. In DNA, the CDR3 is TGCGCCAGCAGCGGGGGACTAGCAGCCAATGAGCAGTTCTTC. This codes for CASSGGLAANEQFF.

This chain connects TRBV11-2 to TRBJ2-5; weak D call: TRBD2 (6 bases). V was clipped by 3 bases and J by 5 bases, with 16 bases between them. Per the germline V gene, CDR1 is SGHAT and CDR2 is FQNNGV. This CDR3 region has 15 residues. The chain's CDR3 is CASSFGTDEMETQYF. DNA for the CDR3: TGTGCCAGCAGCTTCGGGACTGACGAGATGGAGACCCAGTACTTC.

The V call is TRBV19, the J call TRBJ1-1; 7 bases fit TRBD1. The length of the CDR3 is 14 residues. The germline V gene encodes CDR1 LNHDA and CDR2 SQIVND (reference sequence). Trimming cost V 7 bases and J 1 base; bases outside gene matches: 6. The CDR3 DNA is TGTGCCAGTACCTGGGGACAGTCGAACACTGAAGCTTTCTTT. Translation: CASTWGQSNTEAFF.

A remark on this clone: The germline gene is not matched at one end of the junction; a read error may be the cause. This chain uses TRBV6-5 with TRBJ1-2, with a tentative D call TRBD1 (6 bases). The CDR3 has 14 residues. Germline CDR1 MNHEY, CDR2 SVGAGI. CDR3 nucleotide sequence: TGTGTCAGCAGTTACCAGGGGCCTATCTATGGCTACACCTTC. Residues: CVSSYQGPIYGYTF.

J is TRBJ1-1 and V is TRBV11-1; D unresolved. Per germline, CDR1 SGHAT and CDR2 FQDESV (reference sequence). V dropped 0 bases and J dropped 7 bases, with 9 bases sitting between them. CDR3 length: 13 residues. Here the CDR3 DNA reads TGTGCCAGCAGCTTAGCACGGTCAGGTGAAGCTTTCTTT. Translated: CASSLARSGEAFF.

This clone was counted a single time. This sequence joins TRBV2 and TRBJ1-4; TRBD1 matches 7 bases. Germline V gene lookup returns CDR1 SNHLY and CDR2 FYNNEI. J was trimmed by 8 bases and V by 7 bases; bases with no gene match: 7. The CDR3 is made up of 13 amino acids. The CDR3 DNA reads TGTGCCAGCAAGGGGGCCTCGCAAGAAAAACTGTTTTTT. Translated: CASKGASQEKLFF. The entire variable domain, with the rest obtained from reference TRBV2 and TRBJ1-4, is as follows: EPEVTQTPSHQVTQMGQEVILRCVPISNHLYFYWYRQILGQKVEFLVSFYNNEISEKSEIFDDQFSVERPDGSNFTLKIRSTKLEDSAMYFCASKGASQEKLFFGSGTQLSVL.

V usage is TRBV9 and J usage is TRBJ1-2; D is unresolved. Germline V gene data show CDR1 as SGDLS and CDR2 as YYNGEE. The V gene lost 0 bases and the J gene lost 3 bases, with 9 bases spanning the gap. This CDR3 contains 14 residues. The CDR3 here is CASSVGTEHYGYTF. The DNA of the CDR3 is TGTGCCAGCAGCGTAGGGACCGAGCACTATGGCTACACCTTC.

The rearrangement links TRBV29-1 to TRBJ2-7; D uncertain. The CDR3 has 14 amino acids. CDR1 is SQVTM, CDR2 ANQGSEA, per germline. V was shortened by 2 bases and J by 2 bases, with 13 bases between the two germline ends. This CDR3 reads CSVETVAGAYEQYF. CDR3 coding DNA: TGCAGCGTTGAAACGGTGGCCGGAGCCTACGAGCAGTACTTC.

The chain recombines TRBV7-9 with TRBJ2-7; a possible D gene is TRBD1 (5 bases). Trimming took 5 bases from V and 7 from J, leaving 15 bases between them. The CDR3 is made up of 13 amino acids. Germline V gene data show CDR1 as SEHNR and CDR2 as FQNEAQ (reference sequence). CDR3 protein: CASSEGEAKEQYF. For the CDR3, the DNA is TGTGCCAGCAGCGAAGGGGAAGCGAAAGAGCAGTACTTC.

The chain is built from TRBV21-1 and TRBJ1-1. TRBV21-1 represents a pseudogene. The CDR3 is 16 amino acids. The CDR3 DNA sequence: TGTGCCAGCAGCAATGGTGTGTGGACGGTGAACACTGAAGCTTTCTTT. Its translation is CASSNGVWTVNTEAFF.

The rearrangement links TRBV2 to TRBJ1-1; 7 bases agree with TRBD1. The CDR3 is 14 residues long. Losses at the gene ends were 7 bases for V and 6 bases for J; bases not matched to a gene: 11. From germline, CDR1 is SNHLY and CDR2 FYNNEI. CDR3 bases: TGTGCCAGCATCGCGACAGGGTTCAACGCTGAAGCTTTCTTT. Amino acid sequence: CASIATGFNAEAFF.

The chain recombines TRBV5-1 with TRBJ1-3; D unresolved. This CDR3 has 14 residues. Germline lookup yields CDR1 SGHRS and CDR2 YFSETQ. Deletions cut 0 bases from V and 2 bases from J, with 6 bases between. The CDR3 reads CASSLEITGNTIYF. The CDR3 bases are TGCGCCAGCAGCTTGGAGATAACTGGAAACACCATATATTTT.

V and J are TRBV5-1 and TRBJ2-1; TRBD1 might be the D (5 bases). CDR1 is SGHRS and CDR2 is YFSETQ in the germline V gene. The ends were cut back, 0 bases at V and 8 bases at J, with 15 bases in the middle. The CDR3 has 15 amino acids. In DNA form, the CDR3 reads TGCGCCAGCAGCTTGGCGGACACCTTGGGTGATGAGCAGTTCTTC. Translated: CASSLADTLGDEQFF.

V is TRBV11-1 and J is TRBJ2-7; D call uncertain. V gave up 5 bases and J gave up 2 bases, with 10 bases separating them. CDR1 SGHAT and CDR2 FQDESV come from the germline V gene (reference sequence). CDR3 length equals 13 residues. In nucleotides, the CDR3 is TGTGCCAGCAGCCCACGGTTCCCCTACGAGCAGTACTTC. It is translated as CASSPRFPYEQYF. The complete variable domain, with remaining parts taken from reference TRBV11-1 and TRBJ2-7, reads EAEVAQSPRYKITEKSQAVAFWCDPISGHATLYWYRQILGQGPELLVQFQDESVVDDSQLPKDRFSAERLKGVDSTLKIQPAELGDSAMYLCASSPRFPYEQYFGPGTRLTVT.

The rearrangement uses TRBV6-5 and TRBJ1-1, with 7 bases lining up with TRBD1. Germline lookup yields CDR1 MNHEY and CDR2 SVGAGI. Trimming took 6 bases from V and 1 from J; bases not matched to a gene: 8. The CDR3 runs to 15 residues. CDR3 in DNA: TGTGCCAGCAGCGGATCCCGGACAGGGAACACTGAAGCTTTCTTT. Protein product: CASSGSRTGNTEAFF.

The chain couples TRBV7-2 to TRBJ2-1; 8 bases map to TRBD2. The CDR3 length is 16 residues. Germline V gene sequence: CDR1 SGHTA, CDR2 FQGNSA. V shed 6 bases, J shed 9 bases, and the junction held 16 bases outside the gene matches. The DNA for the CDR3 is TGTGCCAGCAGTCCCCGAGGAGCGGGGGCCCCTAGTGAGCAGTTCTTC. It translates to CASSPRGAGAPSEQFF.